Sequencing of this TCR beta chain was carried out in a study of T cells in Graves' hyperthyroidism and ophthalmopathy. Trimming cost V 2 bases and J 3 bases; bases outside gene matches: 0. Looked up from germline, CDR1 is MNHNY and CDR2 is SVGAGI (reference sequence). CDR3 length: 13 residues. Using 10 ml of fresh peripheral blood, PBMCs were prepared. This clonotype was detected ten times or more. RNA transcripts were the template for amplifying TCR beta CDR3 regions. When the TCR CDR3 underwent first-round RT-PCR, the HTBI primer set was used. TCRdb reanalysed the multiplex PCR reads using MiXCR and keeps one entry per CDR3 protein. This sample has some 500,000 distinct CDR3 sequences, with about an eighth found just once.

Source material: blood. This TCR was recovered from a woman in her late teens or twenties with Graves' hyperthyroidism. The chain employs TRBV6-6 and TRBJ1-1; the match to TRBD1 covers 7 bases. The CDR3 is CASSYGQDTEAFF. Written as DNA, the CDR3 is TGTGCCAGCAGTTACGGACAGGACACTGAAGCTTTCTTT.